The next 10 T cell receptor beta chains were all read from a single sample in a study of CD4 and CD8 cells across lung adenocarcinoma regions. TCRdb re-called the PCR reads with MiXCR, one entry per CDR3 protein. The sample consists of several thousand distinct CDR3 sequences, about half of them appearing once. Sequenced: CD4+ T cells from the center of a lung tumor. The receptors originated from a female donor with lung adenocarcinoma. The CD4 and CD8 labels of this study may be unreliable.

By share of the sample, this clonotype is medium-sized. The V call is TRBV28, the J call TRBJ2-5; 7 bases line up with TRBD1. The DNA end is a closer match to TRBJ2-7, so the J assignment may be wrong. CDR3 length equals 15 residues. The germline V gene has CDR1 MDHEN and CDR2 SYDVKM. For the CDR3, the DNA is TGTGCCAGCAGTTTGCAAGACAGGGACGATGGCGAGCAGTACTTC. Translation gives CASSLQDRDDGEQYF.

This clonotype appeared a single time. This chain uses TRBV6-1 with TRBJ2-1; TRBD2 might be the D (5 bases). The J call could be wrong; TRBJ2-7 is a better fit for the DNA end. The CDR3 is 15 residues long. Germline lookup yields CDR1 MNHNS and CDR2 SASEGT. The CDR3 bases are TGTGCCAGCGGTGCGTACGGGCGGGTCAACTACGAGCAGTACTTC. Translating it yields CASGAYGRVNYEQYF.

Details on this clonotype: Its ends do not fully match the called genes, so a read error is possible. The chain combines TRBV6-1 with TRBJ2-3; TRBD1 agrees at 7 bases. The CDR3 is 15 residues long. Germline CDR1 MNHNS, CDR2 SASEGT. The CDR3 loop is CASREGVRGKDMQYF. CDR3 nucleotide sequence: TGTGCCAGCAGAGAGGGGGTCAGGGGGAAAGATATGCAGTATTTC.

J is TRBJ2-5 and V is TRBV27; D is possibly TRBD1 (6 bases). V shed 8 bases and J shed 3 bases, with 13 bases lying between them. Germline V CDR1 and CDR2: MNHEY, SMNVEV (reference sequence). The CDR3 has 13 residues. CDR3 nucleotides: TGTGCCAGCGCCAACAGGGTAGAAGAGACCCAGTACTTC. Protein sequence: CASANRVEETQYF.

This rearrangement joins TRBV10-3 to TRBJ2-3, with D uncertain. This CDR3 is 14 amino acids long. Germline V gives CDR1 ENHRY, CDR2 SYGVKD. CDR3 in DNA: TGTGCGGGCCTCCAGGCTGTGAGCACAGATACGCAGTATTTT. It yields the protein CAGLQAVSTDTQYF.

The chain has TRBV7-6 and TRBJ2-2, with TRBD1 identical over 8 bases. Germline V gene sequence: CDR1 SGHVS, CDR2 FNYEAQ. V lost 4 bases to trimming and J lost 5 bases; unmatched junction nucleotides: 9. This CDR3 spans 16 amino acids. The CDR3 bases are TGTGCCAGCAGCTCGACTACAGGGGGTCGGACCGGGGAGCTGTTTTTT. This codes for CASSSTTGGRTGELFF.

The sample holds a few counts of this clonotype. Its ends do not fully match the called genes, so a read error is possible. CDR3 loop: CASRPSGLAGGYSLFF. In nucleotides, the CDR3 is TGTGCCAGCAGACCTAGCGGACTAGCGGGAGGGTACTCACTGTTCTTC. The gene calls are TRBV6-1 and TRBJ2-3, with 15 positions matching TRBD2. Germline V gene lookup returns CDR1 MNHNS and CDR2 SASEGT. The CDR3 length is 16 residues.

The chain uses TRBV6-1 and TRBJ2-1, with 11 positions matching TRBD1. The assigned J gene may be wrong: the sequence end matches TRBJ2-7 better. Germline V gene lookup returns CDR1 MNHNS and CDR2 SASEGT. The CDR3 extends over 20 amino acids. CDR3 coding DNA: TGTGCCAGCAGTGAAGCCCCCGGTGCGGGACAGGGGGATGGAAACAATGAGCAGTACTTC. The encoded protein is CASSEAPGAGQGDGNNEQYF.

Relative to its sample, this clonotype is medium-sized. The CDR3 DNA sequence: TGTGCCAGCAGTTTAGGAGAGAAGACTAGCGGGAGGTCCCCGCGGGCCAGCGAGCAGTACTTC. It specifies CASSLGEKTSGRSPRASEQYF. The V call is TRBV12-3 or TRBV12-4, the J call TRBJ2-1; TRBD2 matches 13 bases. The DNA end lines up better with TRBJ2-7; the J call may be wrong. The CDR3 consists of 21 residues.

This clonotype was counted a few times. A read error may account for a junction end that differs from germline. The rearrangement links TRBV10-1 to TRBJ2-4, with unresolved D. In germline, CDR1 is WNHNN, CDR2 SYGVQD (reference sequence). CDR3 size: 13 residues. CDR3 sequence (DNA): TGCGCCACCGGGCTAGAAGGTAAAAATATTCAGTATTTC. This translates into CATGLEGKNIQYF.